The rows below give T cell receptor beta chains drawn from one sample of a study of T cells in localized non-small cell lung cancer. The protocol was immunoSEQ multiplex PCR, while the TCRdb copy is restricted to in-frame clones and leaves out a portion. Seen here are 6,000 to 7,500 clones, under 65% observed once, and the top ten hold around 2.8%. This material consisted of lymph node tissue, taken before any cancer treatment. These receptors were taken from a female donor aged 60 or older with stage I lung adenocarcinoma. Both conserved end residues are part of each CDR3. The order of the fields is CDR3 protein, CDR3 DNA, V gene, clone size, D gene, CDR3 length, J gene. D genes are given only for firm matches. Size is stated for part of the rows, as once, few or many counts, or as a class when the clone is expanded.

CDR3aa: CATYGQTRNQPQHF
CDR3nt: TGTGCCACCTATGGACAGACCAGGAATCAGCCCCAACATTTT
v_gene: TRBV28
abundance: NA
d_gene: NA
len: 14
j_gene: TRBJ1-5

CDR3aa: CASSPSGETQYF
CDR3nt: TGTGCCAGCTCACCATCAGGTGAGACCCAGTACTTC
v_gene: TRBV18
abundance: NA
d_gene: NA
len: 12
j_gene: TRBJ2-5

CDR3aa: CASSDGQPNYGYTF
CDR3nt: TGTGCCAGCAGTGACGGACAACCTAACTATGGCTACACCTTC
v_gene: TRBV6-7
abundance: NA
d_gene: NA
len: 14
j_gene: TRBJ1-2

CDR3aa: CASSQEQGNQPQHF
CDR3nt: TGCGCCAGCAGCCAAGAACAAGGGAATCAGCCCCAGCATTTT
v_gene: TRBV4-1
abundance: NA
d_gene: NA
len: 14
j_gene: TRBJ1-5

CDR3aa: CASSQGQGWAKNIQYF
CDR3nt: TGTGCCAGCAGCCAAGGACAGGGCTGGGCCAAAAACATTCAGTACTTC
v_gene: TRBV14
abundance: NA
d_gene: TRBD1
len: 16
j_gene: TRBJ2-4

CDR3aa: CASSVNSYEQYF
CDR3nt: TGTGCCAGCAGCGTAAACAGCTACGAGCAGTACTTC
v_gene: TRBV9
abundance: NA
d_gene: NA
len: 12
j_gene: TRBJ2-7

CDR3aa: CASSLRQGNEQYF
CDR3nt: TGTGCCAGCTCACTCAGACAGGGGAACGAGCAGTACTTC
v_gene: TRBV18
abundance: NA
d_gene: TRBD1
len: 13
j_gene: TRBJ2-7

CDR3aa: CASSTRETDTQYF
CDR3nt: TGTGCCAGCAGTACTCGGGAGACAGATACGCAGTATTTT
v_gene: TRBV9
abundance: NA
d_gene: NA
len: 13
j_gene: TRBJ2-3

CDR3aa: CASSMSPRRETQYF
CDR3nt: TGTGCCAGTAGTATGTCGCCAAGAAGAGAGACCCAGTACTTC
v_gene: TRBV19
abundance: NA
d_gene: NA
len: 14
j_gene: TRBJ2-5

CDR3aa: CASSALSGTSGVGGTGELFF
CDR3nt: TGTGCCAGCAGCGCCCTATCCGGGACTAGCGGAGTAGGGGGCACCGGGGAGCTGTTTTTT
v_gene: TRBV7-4
abundance: NA
d_gene: TRBD2
len: 20
j_gene: TRBJ2-2

CDR3aa: CAWSGGVYEQYF
CDR3nt: TGTGCCTGGAGCGGGGGAGTCTACGAGCAGTACTTC
v_gene: TRBV30
abundance: NA
d_gene: NA
len: 12
j_gene: TRBJ2-7

CDR3aa: CASSPDRASGTEAFF
CDR3nt: TGTGCCAGCAGTCCGGACAGGGCGTCAGGCACTGAAGCTTTCTTT
v_gene: TRBV28
abundance: NA
d_gene: TRBD1
len: 15
j_gene: TRBJ1-1

CDR3aa: CASSPSQGSTYEQYF
CDR3nt: TGTGCCAGCAGTCCCAGTCAGGGGTCGACCTACGAGCAGTACTTC
v_gene: TRBV6-8
abundance: NA
d_gene: NA
len: 15
j_gene: TRBJ2-7

CDR3aa: CASSPSGRSTDTQYF
CDR3nt: TGTGCCAGCAGCCCGAGCGGGAGGAGCACAGATACGCAGTATTTT
v_gene: TRBV28
abundance: once
d_gene: TRBD2
len: 15
j_gene: TRBJ2-3

CDR3aa: CASSRDRDGAYEQYF
CDR3nt: TGTGCCAGTAGTAGGGACCGGGACGGAGCCTACGAGCAGTACTTC
v_gene: TRBV19
abundance: NA
d_gene: NA
len: 15
j_gene: TRBJ2-7

CDR3aa: CASSYSGQGEAFF
CDR3nt: TGTGCCAGCAGTTACTCGGGGCAGGGAGAAGCTTTCTTT
v_gene: TRBV6-8
abundance: few
d_gene: NA
len: 13
j_gene: TRBJ1-1

CDR3aa: CASSRPDRPDNEQFF
CDR3nt: TGTGCCAGTAGCCGCCCGGACAGGCCCGACAATGAGCAGTTCTTC
v_gene: TRBV19
abundance: NA
d_gene: TRBD1
len: 15
j_gene: TRBJ2-1

CDR3aa: CASSLTSGRGYYEQYF
CDR3nt: TGTGCCAGCTCGCTCACTAGCGGGAGAGGCTACTACGAGCAGTACTTC
v_gene: TRBV18
abundance: NA
d_gene: TRBD2
len: 16
j_gene: TRBJ2-7

CDR3aa: CAWSGSLRSQETQYF
CDR3nt: TGTGCCTGGAGTGGGTCGTTGCGGAGCCAAGAGACCCAGTACTTC
v_gene: TRBV30
abundance: NA
d_gene: NA
len: 15
j_gene: TRBJ2-5

CDR3aa: CAGTGHNYGYTF
CDR3nt: TGTGCCGGGACAGGACATAACTATGGCTACACCTTC
v_gene: TRBV30
abundance: NA
d_gene: TRBD1
len: 12
j_gene: TRBJ1-2

CDR3aa: CASSPSYGQGNNEQFF
CDR3nt: TGTGCCAGCAGCCCCAGTTATGGACAGGGGAACAATGAGCAGTTCTTC
v_gene: TRBV9
abundance: few
d_gene: TRBD1
len: 16
j_gene: TRBJ2-1

CDR3aa: CASKWGVGGNTIYF
CDR3nt: TGTGCCAGTAAATGGGGAGTAGGCGGAAACACCATATATTTT
v_gene: TRBV19
abundance: once
d_gene: NA
len: 14
j_gene: TRBJ1-3